This T cell receptor (beta chain) was obtained from a study of response to subunit inactivated influenza vaccine. One entry per CDR3 protein results from TCRdb running MiXCR on the RT-PCR reads. The sample includes approximately 570,000 distinct CDR3 sequences, about 8% seen only once; the top ten take approximately 12%. The CDR3 is 14 amino acids. Per germline, CDR1 SGHRS and CDR2 YFSETQ. The junction had 8 bases not matched to a gene; V was cut back by 5 bases and J by 5 bases. The material sequenced was PBMCs from blood, taken approximately 25 months after vaccination. V usage is TRBV5-1 and J usage is TRBJ2-5, with 8 nucleotides matching TRBD1. This clonotype was obtained from a man aged 45 to 75 who received an inactivated influenza vaccine. In DNA form, the CDR3 reads TGCGCCAGCAGGACGGGACAGGCAGGGGAGACCCAGTACTTC. Amino acid sequence: CASRTGQAGETQYF.